This is a list of T cell receptor beta chains from one sample in a study of OX40 agonist ivuxolimab in advanced cancers. Clones were read by immunoSEQ multiplex PCR, and TCRdb kept only the in-frame ones, dropping some. The data contain around 76,000 clones, 70% to 85% of them singletons. Sequencing used CD4+ or CD8+ T cells sorted from blood, obtained in a trial of the OX40 agonist ivuxolimab. The receptors here all came from an adult with an advanced solid tumor such as melanoma, head and neck, liver or kidney cancer. Both conserved end residues are part of each CDR3. Fields, in order: D gene, J gene, V gene, clone size, CDR3 protein, CDR3 DNA. A D gene is named only where the DNA matches it firmly. Clone size is shown for a subset of rows, as once, few, many or a class of expanded clone.

>NA|TRBJ2-1|TRBV7-9|NA
CASSLLGGAYNEQFF
TGTGCCAGCAGCCTGCTGGGGGGAGCCTACAATGAGCAGTTCTTC
>TRBD1|TRBJ1-1|TRBV27|NA
CASSLYRGNTEAFF
TGTGCCAGCAGTTTATACAGGGGGAACACTGAAGCTTTCTTT
>TRBD2|TRBJ2-1|TRBV4-1|NA
CASSQARLAGAGNNEQFF
TGCGCCAGCAGCCAAGCCCGACTAGCGGGGGCCGGGAACAATGAGCAGTTCTTC
>NA|TRBJ1-2|TRBV9|NA
CASSAPEYGYTF
TGTGCCAGCAGCGCCCCCGAATACGGCTACACCTTC
>NA|TRBJ2-7|TRBV5-1|NA
CASSLQGPRYEQYF
TGCGCCAGCAGCCTACAGGGCCCCCGCTACGAGCAGTACTTC
>NA|TRBJ1-2|TRBV9|NA
CASSIDLNRAKANYGYTF
TGTGCCAGCAGCATTGACTTGAACAGGGCCAAGGCTAACTATGGCTACACCTTC
>NA|TRBJ2-6|TRBV5-1|NA
CASSLATGSSGANVLTF
TGCGCCAGCAGCTTGGCCACGGGGAGCTCTGGGGCCAACGTCCTGACTTTC
>NA|TRBJ1-4|TRBV14|NA
CASSHGGTKLFF
TGTGCCAGCAGCCACGGCGGGACAAAGCTGTTTTTT
>NA|TRBJ1-1|TRBV7-2|NA
CASSQLEAFF
TGTGCCAGCTCCCAGCTTGAAGCTTTCTTT
>NA|TRBJ2-6|TRBV19|NA
CASRTTSAGANVLTF
TGTGCCAGTAGGACTACCTCGGCTGGGGCCAACGTCCTGACTTTC
>NA|TRBJ2-1|TRBV6-6|NA
CASSYLPGADNEQFF
TGTGCCAGCAGTTACCTCCCGGGGGCAGACAATGAGCAGTTCTTC
>TRBD2|TRBJ2-3|TRBV19|NA
CASSTSPGGDRTQYF
TGTGCCAGTAGTACATCCCCTGGGGGGGACCGAACGCAGTATTTT
>NA|TRBJ1-1|TRBV6-5|NA
CASRTMGAEAFF
TGTGCCAGCAGGACTATGGGGGCTGAAGCTTTCTTT
>NA|TRBJ1-3|TRBV27|once
CASSSGSGNTIYF
TGTGCCAGCAGCAGCGGCTCTGGAAACACCATATATTTT
>NA|TRBJ2-7|TRBV6-5|NA
CASSYLQEQYF
TGTGCCAGCAGTTACTTACAGGAGCAGTACTTC